This entry concerns a single TCR beta chain. The antigen is unknown. This entry is derived from a study of T cells expressing NK-cell markers. At the level of the study: HCMV seropositivity characterized most of the eight sequenced donors, and seronegativity one. Findings and caveats of the study: These same clonotypes (in several donors) also led the CD3+CD56-NKG2C+ fraction.

TCRdb re-called the 5' RACE reads and catalogs CDR3 proteins one per entry, DNA excluded. The repertoire table contains about 380,000 distinct CDR3 sequences. Germline CDR1 reads PRHDT; CDR2 reads FYEKMQ (reference sequence). This CDR3 comprises 13 residues. This receptor was taken from a man aged 18 to 69 in good health. Sequencing input: blood T cells: a sorted CD56 or NKG2C T cell subset, CD4+ or CD8+ T cells, or bulk PBMC T cells (not recorded which). The chain uses TRBV13 and TRBJ2-7; TCRdb outputs TRBD1, but without DNA this stays unchecked. The CDR3 spells CASSTGTGYEQYF.